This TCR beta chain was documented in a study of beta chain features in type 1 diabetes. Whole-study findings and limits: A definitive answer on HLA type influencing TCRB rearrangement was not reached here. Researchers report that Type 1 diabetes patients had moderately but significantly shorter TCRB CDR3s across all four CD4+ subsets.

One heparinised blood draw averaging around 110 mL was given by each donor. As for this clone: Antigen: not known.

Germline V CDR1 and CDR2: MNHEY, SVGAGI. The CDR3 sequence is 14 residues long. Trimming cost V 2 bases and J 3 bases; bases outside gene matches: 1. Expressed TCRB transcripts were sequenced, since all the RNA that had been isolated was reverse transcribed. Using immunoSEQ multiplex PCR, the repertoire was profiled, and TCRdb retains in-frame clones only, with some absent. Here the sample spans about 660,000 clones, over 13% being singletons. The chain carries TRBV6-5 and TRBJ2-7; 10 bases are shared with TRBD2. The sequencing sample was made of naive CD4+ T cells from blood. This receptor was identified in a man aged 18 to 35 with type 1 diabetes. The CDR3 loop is CASSYTSGNYEQYF. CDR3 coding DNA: TGTGCCAGCAGTTACACTAGCGGGAACTACGAGCAGTACTTC.